These 25 T cell receptor beta chains were all obtained from the same sample, sequenced in a study of post-analysis software for immune sequencing data. Study-wide results and limits: The study found TRBV5-6, TRBV5-1 and TRBV20-1 among five or six TRBV segments more frequent in patients than controls.

Antigens for these TCRs are unknown. Carried by the TCR beta cDNA libraries were unique molecular identifiers. One entry per CDR3 protein, called by TCRdb with MiXCR from the PCR reads. This sample has about 500,000 distinct CDR3 sequences, with 40% to 55% found just once. Material for sequencing was blood. Receptors originate from a girl between 5 and 17 years old with multiple sclerosis.

The chain joins TRBV10-2 to TRBJ1-1; D gene ambiguous. Germline loops: CDR1 WSHSY, CDR2 SAAADI. Deletions cut 8 bases from V and 4 bases from J, with 11 bases between. The CDR3 runs to 12 residues. CDR3 bases: TGCGCCAGCCTCGAGTGGGGCACTGAAGCTTTCTTT. This codes for CASLEWGTEAFF.

The DNA for the CDR3 is TGCGCCAGCAGCTTGGATGTACAGGGGGCCTACGAGCAGTACTTC. Translation gives CASSLDVQGAYEQYF. The V and J genes are TRBV5-1 and TRBJ2-7; TRBD1 aligns across 8 bases. Looked up from germline, CDR1 is SGHRS and CDR2 is YFSETQ. J lost 2 bases, V lost 0 bases, and 4 bases had no gene match. The CDR3 extends over 15 amino acids. Full variable domain (remainder filled in from reference TRBV5-1 and TRBJ2-7): KAGVTQTPRYLIKTRGQQVTLSCSPISGHRSVSWYQQTPGQGLQFLFEYFSETQRNKGNFPGRFSGRQFSNSRSEMNVSTLELGDSALYLCASSLDVQGAYEQYFGPGTRLTVT.

This chain links TRBV5-1 with TRBJ1-1, with 12 bases fitting TRBD1. V lost 3 bases, J lost 3 bases, and 3 bases stayed unmatched. The CDR3 runs 15 residues. Germline lookup yields CDR1 SGHRS and CDR2 YFSETQ. The CDR3 DNA reads as TGCGCCAGCAGCTGGGGACAGGGGGCGGACACTGAAGCTTTCTTT. The encoded protein is CASSWGQGADTEAFF.

This clonotype came up a few times. The rearrangement links TRBV6-2 or TRBV6-3 to TRBJ1-5; 8 bases are a match to TRBD1. V shed 3 bases, J shed 7 bases, and the junction held 8 bases outside the gene matches. CDR1 is MNHEY and CDR2 is SVGEGT in the germline V gene. CDR3 length: 15 amino acids. This CDR3 reads CASSYRTGRQQPQHF. CDR3 coding DNA: TGTGCCAGCAGTTATAGGACAGGGCGTCAGCAGCCCCAGCATTTT.

The chain uses TRBV29-1 and TRBJ2-5; 8 positions agree with TRBD1. The CDR3 runs 14 residues. The V and J ends lost 1 base and 7 bases, in that order; junction bases with no gene match: 8. From germline, CDR1 is SQVTM and CDR2 ANQGSEA. Here the CDR3 reads CSVEGSGQGATQYF. CDR3 nucleotides: TGCAGCGTTGAAGGGTCAGGACAGGGTGCGACCCAGTACTTC.

The chain has TRBV7-2 and TRBJ1-1; possibly TRBD1 for D (5 bases). CDR1 and CDR2 from the germline V gene are SGHTA and FQGNSA. The CDR3 is 14 amino acids. The ends were cut back, 5 bases at V and 1 base at J, with 11 bases in the middle. The CDR3 DNA sequence: TGTGCCAGCAGCCAAGGGGTGGCGAACACTGAAGCTTTCTTT. It is translated as CASSQGVANTEAFF.

The chain carries TRBV9 and TRBJ2-1; 9 nucleotides line up with TRBD1. CDR1 and CDR2 from the germline V gene are SGDLS and YYNGEE. The CDR3 has 15 residues. Trimming took 4 bases from V and 7 from J; bases not matched to a gene: 9. The CDR3 loop is CASSPPRDRENEQFF. The CDR3 DNA sequence: TGTGCCAGCAGCCCCCCCCGGGACAGGGAAAATGAGCAGTTCTTC.

The chain is built from TRBV9 and TRBJ2-4, with a tentative D call TRBD1 (6 bases). The germline CDR1 and CDR2 sequences are SGDLS and YYNGEE. The CDR3 is 16 residues long. The V end was cut by 4 bases, the J end by 0 bases, with 14 bases between. The CDR3 loop reads CASSSRQDLAKNIQYF. For the CDR3, the DNA is TGTGCCAGCAGCTCGCGACAGGATCTAGCCAAAAACATTCAGTACTTC.

This chain uses TRBV5-1 with TRBJ2-7; the match to TRBD2 covers 10 bases. The germline V gene encodes CDR1 SGHRS and CDR2 YFSETQ. V trimming: 4 bases; J trimming: 6 bases; junction bases outside the gene matches: 13. CDR3 length: 16 amino acids. Here the CDR3 reads CASSPRTSGAFSEQYF. The CDR3 DNA reads as TGCGCCAGCAGCCCAAGGACTAGCGGAGCATTCTCCGAGCAGTACTTC.

This clonotype has just a few counts. As DNA, the CDR3 is TGCGCCAGCAGCCAACAGGGGGCGCTGGACGAGCAGTACTTC. It is translated as CASSQQGALDEQYF. This chain links TRBV4-3 with TRBJ2-7; 8 bases align to TRBD1. The CDR3 runs 14 residues. Germline V lookup: CDR1 LGHNA, CDR2 YSLEER. Trimming took 2 bases from V and 5 from J; bases not matched to a gene: 5.

This chain joins TRBV28 and TRBJ2-1, with 7 bases matching TRBD2. Trimming took 8 bases from V and 6 from J; bases not matched to a gene: 10. This CDR3 spans 14 amino acids. Germline V gene sequence: CDR1 MDHEN, CDR2 SYDVKM. Here the CDR3 reads CASDRELAANEQFF. CDR3 sequence (DNA): TGTGCCAGCGATAGGGAGCTAGCGGCCAATGAGCAGTTCTTC.

The genes are TRBV18 and TRBJ2-1; possibly TRBD2 for D (5 bases). Germline values: CDR1 KGHSH, CDR2 LQKENI. This CDR3 is 15 amino acids long. V was shortened by 4 bases and J by 4 bases, with 14 bases between the two germline ends. CDR3 region: CASSLAIRGYNEQFF. The CDR3 DNA reads as TGTGCCAGCTCACTGGCAATCCGGGGATACAATGAGCAGTTCTTC.

This clonotype was recorded a few times. This rearrangement joins TRBV5-1 to TRBJ2-7; 7 bases are shared with TRBD2. Per the germline V gene, CDR1 is SGHRS and CDR2 is YFSETQ. The CDR3 has 17 amino acids. V shed 1 base, J shed 2 bases, and the junction held 12 bases outside the gene matches. Here the CDR3 DNA reads TGCGCCAGCAGCTTGCGAGGGCGTGGGAGGGAGACCTACGAGCAGTACTTC. This translates into CASSLRGRGRETYEQYF.

This rearrangement joins TRBV21-1 to TRBJ2-1; TRBD2 is the table's D call, not checked against the DNA. TRBV21-1 is listed as a pseudogene. This CDR3 region has 15 residues. The CDR3 bases are TGTGCCAGCAGCCCCGGGGCGGCGGGAGTCAGTAAGCAGTTCTTC. Translation gives CASSPGAAGVSKQFF.

This clonotype turned up a few times. The chain links TRBV25-1 to TRBJ1-5, with D perhaps TRBD1 (5 bases). The CDR3 loop spans 16 amino acids. CDR1 is MGHDK and CDR2 is SYGVNS in the germline V gene. V was shortened by 4 bases and J by 0 bases, with 13 bases between the two germline ends. CDR3 coding DNA: TGTGCCAGCAGTGGCTCCGGGACGGTTAGCAATCAGCCCCAGCATTTT. Amino acid sequence: CASSGSGTVSNQPQHF. Full variable domain (remainder filled in from reference TRBV25-1 and TRBJ1-5): EADIYQTPRYLVIGTGKKITLECSQTMGHDKMYWYQQDPGMELHLIHYSYGVNSTEKGDLSSESTVSRIRTEHFPLTLESARPSHTSQYLCASSGSGTVSNQPQHFGDGTRLSIL.

Comments on this clonotype: One end of the junction is discordant with germline, which a read error may explain. The V gene is TRBV7-3, the J gene TRBJ2-1; 11 bases are shared with TRBD2. The CDR3 length is 19 residues. Germline V gene lookup returns CDR1 SGHTA and CDR2 FQGTGA. The CDR3: CASSRRGLAGGGTYNEQFF. The CDR3 DNA reads as TGTGCGAGCAGCCGAAGGGGGCTAGCGGGAGGCGGAACCTACAATGAGCAGTTCTTC.

The rearrangement uses TRBV4-2 and TRBJ2-5; tentative D call: TRBD1 (6 bases). V lost 3 bases and J 8 bases, leaving 19 bases between the germline ends. Germline-derived CDR1 and CDR2 are LGHNA and YNFKEQ. This CDR3 region has 15 residues. The CDR3 protein is CASSHGPGAGRTQYF. As DNA, the CDR3 is TGTGCCAGCAGCCATGGCCCAGGGGCAGGTAGAACCCAGTACTTC.

This chain connects TRBV29-1 to TRBJ2-7, with TRBD1 as a possible D gene (5 bases). The CDR3 consists of 13 residues. V gave up 5 bases and J gave up 5 bases, with 16 bases separating them. Per the germline V gene, CDR1 is SQVTM and CDR2 is ANQGSEA. The CDR3 bases are TGCAGCGTTTTGGACCAGTGGACAAACGAGCAGTACTTC. It yields the protein CSVLDQWTNEQYF.

V usage is TRBV4-1 and J usage is TRBJ2-5, with 12 positions matching TRBD2. Germline CDR1 reads MGHRA; CDR2 reads YSYEKL. V trimming: 0 bases; J trimming: 4 bases; junction bases outside the gene matches: 12. The length of the CDR3 is 19 residues. Here the CDR3 DNA reads TGCGCCAGCAGCCAAGATGTACCAACTAGCGGGAGGATGGGAGAGACCCAGTACTTC. Its protein product is CASSQDVPTSGRMGETQYF.

A few counts support this clonotype. The genes are TRBV20-1 and TRBJ2-7, with D perhaps given as TRBD1 or TRBD2 (5 bases each). Germline CDR1 DFQATT, CDR2 SNEGSKA (reference sequence). The CDR3 covers 14 residues. Trimming cost V 5 bases and J 0 bases, with 14 bases left between them. CDR3 sequence reads: CSAEGDGRSYEQYF. CDR3 coding DNA: TGCAGTGCTGAAGGGGACGGGCGCTCCTACGAGCAGTACTTC.

This clonotype was recorded many times. This chain joins TRBV5-1 and TRBJ2-1, with no clear D. The CDR3 extends over 13 amino acids. The V end lost 0 bases, the J end lost 7 bases, and 8 bases lay between the germline ends. Germline V gene lookup returns CDR1 SGHRS and CDR2 YFSETQ. The CDR3 loop is CASSLGGKNEQFF. DNA for the CDR3: TGCGCCAGCAGCTTGGGCGGCAAAAATGAGCAGTTCTTC.

The rearrangement links TRBV4-1 to TRBJ2-1; 7 nucleotides line up with TRBD2. CDR3 size: 16 residues. CDR1 MGHRA and CDR2 YSYEKL come from the germline V gene. Germline trimming cut 4 bases from V and 2 bases from J; bases unmatched to any gene: 8. CDR3 sequence: CASSPRDRGAYNEQFF. CDR3 bases: TGCGCCAGCAGCCCTCGGGACCGGGGGGCCTACAATGAGCAGTTCTTC.

This clonotype has at least ten counts. The gene calls are TRBV29-1 and TRBJ2-1; unclear D gene. Trimming pared 0 bases from V and 9 bases from J, leaving 9 bases between. The CDR3 runs 12 residues. From germline, CDR1 is SQVTM and CDR2 ANQGSEA. This CDR3 is CSVEDLPGEQFF. The CDR3 DNA reads as TGCAGCGTTGAAGATTTACCCGGTGAGCAGTTCTTC.

In this sample, this clonotype turned up a few times. This chain connects TRBV29-1 to TRBJ2-4; 8 bases match TRBD1. This CDR3 comprises 12 residues. Trimming took 7 bases from V and 6 from J; bases not matched to a gene: 5. Germline V gives CDR1 SQVTM, CDR2 ANQGSEA. The CDR3 DNA is TGCAGCGGGCGGACAGGGCCAAACATTCAGTACTTC. This sequence encodes CSGRTGPNIQYF. The complete variable domain, with remaining parts taken from reference TRBV29-1 and TRBJ2-4, reads SAVISQKPSRDICQRGTSLTIQCQVDSQVTMMFWYRQQPGQSLTLIATANQGSEATYESGFVIDKFPISRPNLTFSTLTVSNMSPEDSSIYLCSGRTGPNIQYFGAGTRLSVL.

The chain carries TRBV18 and TRBJ2-7, with 13 bases lining up with TRBD2. This CDR3 contains 14 residues. The V gene's germline CDR1 is KGHSH and CDR2 LQKENI. Unmatched junction bases numbered 5, after V lost 9 bases and J lost 3 bases. The CDR3 coding sequence is TGTGCCAGTTCGGGACTAGCGGGAAACTACGAGCAGTACTTC. Its protein is CASSGLAGNYEQYF.